Here is one TCR beta chain with its context. Its antigen specificity is not known. No base quality values were provided; no much bigger clone lies one nucleotide off. Enrolling through a virtual design, the prospective study's participants ranged in age from roughly 18 to 89 years and lived across about two dozen United States geographic areas. Cohort assignment in the prospective study relied on participant-reported clinical history from a screening survey and a study questionnaire. Mobile phlebotomists in the prospective study collected whole blood, serum and a nasopharyngeal or oropharyngeal swab from every participant. Participants in the prospective study had the option to provide additional blood draws and questionnaires over a 2-month period. Before DNA extraction, prospective study blood samples were shipped either frozen or at room temperature. TCRbeta CDR3 regions were amplified from genomic DNA using the immunoSEQ Assay, a bias-controlled multiplex PCR. In the source study's methods: The number of nucleated cells in each sample was estimated by amplification of reference gene primers within the assay. To quantify the absolute abundance of each unique TCRbeta CDR3 rearrangement, sequence reads were collapsed and filtered. For each sample, productive Simpson clonality was calculated as the square root of Simpson's diversity index over productive rearrangements. Sourced from immuneACCESS, this table was stored by TCRdb with only in-frame sequences that have V and J called. A share of the clones is absent; for the studies checked, an unresolved V gene accounts for under half, and the remainder has no known explanation. V and J calls and clone size are copied from that table; D and trimming were computed from the DNA. The sample yields some 140,000 clones; almost 85% were counted once. The ten biggest clones cover 5.5% of the sample.

The data originate from a study of blood T cell repertoires in COVID-19 (dated by TCRdb to 2020 to 2022). The study in broad terms: Collaborator samples came from the United States, Italy and Spain and covered acute and convalescent phases of COVID-19. The samples were drawn from the first 160 participants of the ongoing ImmuneRACE study and from under 1,500 subjects provided by 6 global collaborators. Where available, HLA class I and class II types were obtained from metadata supplied by the sample provider rather than from assay-based typing. The sample metadata nearly always contained a de-identified subject ID, COVID-19 status, age in years and sex. A freely available public database, intended as a resource for researchers studying the immune response to SARS-CoV-2, is where the repertoires were released. Deeply sampled blood TCRbeta repertoires from subjects exposed to, actively infected with, or recovered from COVID-19 were included in the dataset. The material from the prospective study consisted of cDNA or gDNA derived from T cells, B-cell-depleted T cells, or PBMCs. What the study reported, not specific to this receptor: The quantity of clinical and demographic metadata differed by source and by participant and was supplied without curation.

Reading from cysteine to phenylalanine, the CDR3 counts 18 amino acids. Only the CDR3 part of the read is kept: 54 bases, read in frame from the first base. According to the germline V gene (reference sequence), CDR1 reads MNHEY and CDR2 reads SMNVEV. V sheds 2 bases and J sheds 0 bases, leaving 17 bases between their ends. The clonotype was recovered from a man aged 35 to 55 with acute COVID-19. The V and J segments used are TRBV27 and TRBJ1-5; no D gene is confidently identified. Sequences were obtained from PBMCs or T cells enriched from blood (not recorded which). The CDR3 here reads CASSLTPTDLHSNQPQHF. The DNA reads as follows: TGTGCCAGCAGTTTAACCCCTACAGACCTTCATAGCAATCAGCCCCAGCATTTT.